The text below deals with one TCR beta chain. J lost 10 bases, V lost 0 bases, and 6 bases had no gene match. This CDR3 has 16 amino acids. Per germline, CDR1 LGHNA and CDR2 YNFKEQ. This record belongs to a study of blood T cell repertoires in COVID-19. In the study overall: From the United States, Italy and Spain came samples of acute and convalescent COVID-19. T cells, B-cell-depleted T cells, or PBMCs provided the cDNA or gDNA that served as material.

Under the authors' procedure: Cell counts per sample came from amplifying reference gene primers. Profiled with immunoSEQ multiplex PCR; TCRdb holds only in-frame clones, not every one. Clonal size and the V and J genes are those of that table, whereas D and trimming came from the DNA. The sample lists around 39,000 clones; approximately 80% were seen once. This receptor was identified in a woman in her 70s with acute or convalescent COVID-19. Source material: peripheral blood. The V gene is TRBV4-2, the J gene TRBJ1-6, with TRBD1 matching over 10 bases. In nucleotides, the CDR3 is TGTGCCAGCAGCCAAGATCGACAGGGGGCCGGATCACCCCTCCACTTT. It is translated as CASSQDRQGAGSPLHF.